This T cell receptor (beta chain) was profiled in a study of beta chain features in type 1 diabetes. The germline V gene encodes CDR1 MGHRA and CDR2 YSYEKL. V was shortened by 1 base and J by 5 bases, with 14 bases between the two germline ends. The CDR3 is 15 residues long. Regarding the study as a whole: In comparison with healthy donors, patients had naive, central memory and Treg TCRB repertoires that appeared more similar. Lower insertion and higher deletion counts appeared at VDJ junctions in type 1 diabetes patients.

Reverse transcription of all isolated RNA meant that expressed TCRB transcripts were sequenced. Roughly 3.6 million reads, on average, came from each naive, central memory and regulatory T cell sample. Data came from immunoSEQ multiplex PCR; TCRdb stores just in-frame clones and leaves some out. The data hold a few hundred thousand clones, with around 14% observed a single time. Notes on this clone: Its specificity is unknown.

This chain connects TRBV4-1 to TRBJ2-5; TRBD2 is a possible D gene (5 bases). This TCR was recovered from a man younger than 45 in good health. The specimen sequenced was naive CD4+ T cells from blood. This CDR3 reads CASSQVVGRSETQYF. DNA for the CDR3: TGCGCCAGCAGCCAAGTGGTAGGGAGATCGGAGACCCAGTACTTC.